This passage covers 13 T cell receptor beta chains from one sample sequenced in a study of T-cell reconstitution after alpha-beta-depleted transplantation in children. TCRbeta library construction was performed incorporating unique molecular identifiers. TCRdb passed the PCR reads through MiXCR, listing each CDR3 protein once. The data hold some 200,000 distinct CDR3 sequences, with 7.5% to 9.5% observed a single time. This sample comprised PBMCs, mostly from graft donor cells, obtained 360 days after TCRalphabeta/CD19-depleted stem cell transplant. The origin of the receptors is a male patient between 2 and 10 years old who had a stem cell transplant for acute myeloid leukemia, so the T cells may come from the graft donor.

CDR3 in amino acids: CASSQVSSYNEQFF. The CDR3 nucleotides are TGTGCCAGCAGCCAAGTAAGCTCCTACAATGAGCAGTTCTTC. V is TRBV14 and J is TRBJ2-1, with D uncertain. This CDR3 spans 14 amino acids. V was clipped by 1 base and J by 0 bases, with 4 bases between them. CDR1 and CDR2 from the germline V gene are SGHDN and FVKESK.

This clonotype has more than one count but fewer than ten. The J gene is TRBJ2-1, the V gene TRBV27; 8 bases align to TRBD1. V dropped 4 bases and J dropped 5; count of bases not matched to a gene: 10. This CDR3 spans 16 amino acids. Per germline, CDR1 MNHEY and CDR2 SMNVEV (reference sequence). In DNA form, the CDR3 reads TGTGCCAGCAGTTACCTCGGACAGGGCCCACACAATGAGCAGTTCTTC. Protein: CASSYLGQGPHNEQFF.

This clonotype was seen many times. The genes are TRBV28 and TRBJ2-2; D is possibly TRBD1 (6 bases). Germline V gene sequence: CDR1 MDHEN, CDR2 SYDVKM. This CDR3 spans 16 amino acids. V dropped 5 bases and J dropped 5 bases, with 18 bases sitting between them. The CDR3 DNA reads TGTGCCAGCAGTCCACCCCGGGACACTACAACCGGGGAGCTGTTTTTT. Its protein product is CASSPPRDTTTGELFF. Looking up the rest from reference TRBV28 and TRBJ2-2 gives the full variable domain: DVKVTQSSRYLVKRTGEKVFLECVQDMDHENMFWYRQDPGLGLRLIYFSYDVKMKEKGDIPEGYSVSREKKERFSLILESASTNQTSMYLCASSPPRDTTTGELFFGEGSRLTVL.

The chain recombines TRBV12-5 with TRBJ2-7, with D hard to call. V lost 1 base to trimming and J lost 6 bases, with 16 bases between them. Per the germline V gene, CDR1 is LGHNT and CDR2 is FRNRAP. CDR3 length: 15 residues. The CDR3 protein is CASGLGNIVNSEQYF. CDR3 bases: TGTGCTAGTGGTTTGGGGAATATAGTCAATTCCGAGCAGTACTTC.

This clonotype was counted ten times or more. This sequence joins TRBV12-3 or TRBV12-4 and TRBJ2-1; possibly TRBD2 for D (5 bases). This CDR3 is built from 12 residues. V shed 5 bases and J shed 7 bases, with 9 bases lying between them. The chain's CDR3 is CASSRRFNEQFF. The CDR3 DNA follows: TGTGCCAGCAGTAGGAGGTTTAATGAGCAGTTCTTC.

This clonotype was observed at least ten times. The CDR3 loop reads CAKGRPTDEQFF. The CDR3 coding sequence is TGTGCCAAGGGGCGGCCTACGGATGAGCAGTTCTTC. The V gene is TRBV30, the J gene TRBJ2-1; weak D call: TRBD1 (5 bases). CDR3 length: 12 residues. V shed 8 bases and J shed 8 bases, with 16 bases lying between them. Germline CDR1 and CDR2: GTSNPN and SVGIG (reference sequence).

This clonotype occurred a few times. The chain links TRBV12-3 or TRBV12-4 to TRBJ1-4, with D tentatively TRBD1 (6 bases). CDR3 size: 14 residues. Trimming shortened V by 1 base and J by 8 bases, and 11 bases separated the two germline ends. The CDR3 reads CASSLGQDGEKLFF. The CDR3 DNA reads TGTGCCAGCAGTTTAGGACAGGACGGAGAAAAACTGTTTTTT.

This clonotype was detected many times. V usage is TRBV29-1 and J usage is TRBJ2-5, with D hard to call. CDR3 length equals 10 residues. Germline CDR1 and CDR2: SQVTM and ANQGSEA. The V end lost 5 bases, the J end lost 6 bases, and 7 bases lay between the germline ends. This CDR3 reads CSVKSQTQYF. In nucleotides, the CDR3 is TGCAGCGTTAAGTCACAGACCCAGTACTTC.

This clonotype was picked up a small number of times. The chain has TRBV9 and TRBJ1-4; 8 bases are shared with TRBD1. Germline CDR1 SGDLS, CDR2 YYNGEE. The ends lost 6 bases at V and 8 bases at J; junction bases unmatched: 18. The length of the CDR3 is 17 residues. CDR3 DNA: TGTGCCAGCACCAAGGCCCTTAACGACAGGGGATTGGAAAAACTGTTTTTT. Translated: CASTKALNDRGLEKLFF. Supplemented by reference TRBV9 and TRBJ1-4, the full variable domain reads DSGVTQTPKHLITATGQRVTLRCSPRSGDLSVYWYQQSLDQGLQFLIQYYNGEERAKGNILERFSAQQFPDLHSELNLSSLELGDSALYFCASTKALNDRGLEKLFFGSGTQLSVL.

V gene TRBV20-1 combines with J gene TRBJ2-5, with D unclear. Germline V gene data show CDR1 as DFQATT and CDR2 as SNEGSKA (reference sequence). There are 13 residues in the CDR3. Trimming removed 2 bases from V and 2 bases from J, with 9 bases in between. The CDR3 nucleotides are TGCAGTGCTAGACGTCGGGTACAAGAGACCCAGTACTTC. This gives the protein CSARRRVQETQYF.

This clonotype came up many times. The chain has TRBV9 and TRBJ2-3; D call uncertain. Deletions cut 0 bases from V and 5 bases from J, with 7 bases between. This CDR3 region has 13 residues. Germline V gene data show CDR1 as SGDLS and CDR2 as YYNGEE. CDR3 sequence (DNA): TGTGCCAGCAGCGTAGGTCCAGGAGATACGCAGTATTTT. Amino acids: CASSVGPGDTQYF. Drawing the rest from reference TRBV9 and TRBJ2-3, the complete variable domain is DSGVTQTPKHLITATGQRVTLRCSPRSGDLSVYWYQQSLDQGLQFLIQYYNGEERAKGNILERFSAQQFPDLHSELNLSSLELGDSALYFCASSVGPGDTQYFGPGTRLTVL.

This clonotype was recorded many times. The CDR3 protein is CASSAGTPNSYNEQFF. CDR3 DNA sequence: TGCGCCAGCAGCGCCGGGACACCCAACTCCTACAATGAGCAGTTCTTC. The chain employs TRBV5-1 and TRBJ2-1, with D possibly being TRBD1 (6 bases). The CDR3 runs to 16 residues. In germline, CDR1 is SGHRS, CDR2 YFSETQ. V shed 4 bases and J shed 0 bases, with 14 bases lying between them.

This clonotype showed up many times. The genes are TRBV24-1 and TRBJ2-3; D is perhaps TRBD2 (6 bases). This CDR3 is built from 16 residues. Germline lookup yields CDR1 KGHDR and CDR2 SFDVKD. Deletions cut 1 base from V and 0 bases from J, with 10 bases between. Here the CDR3 reads CATSDFPGGSTDTQYF. Written as DNA, the CDR3 is TGTGCCACCAGTGATTTCCCAGGAGGGAGCACAGATACGCAGTATTTT.